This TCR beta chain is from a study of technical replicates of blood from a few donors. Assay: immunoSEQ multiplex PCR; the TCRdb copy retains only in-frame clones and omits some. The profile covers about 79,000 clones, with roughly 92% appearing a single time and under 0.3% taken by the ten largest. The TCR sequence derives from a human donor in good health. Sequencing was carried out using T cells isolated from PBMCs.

The CDR3 reads CASSPRPTGTRSSYEQYF. DNA for the CDR3: TGTGCCAGCTCACCACGGCCGACCGGGACAAGGAGCTCCTACGAGCAGTACTTC. This chain uses TRBV18 with TRBJ2-7; D perhaps matches TRBD1 (6 bases). This CDR3 region has 18 residues. Trimming left V 1 base short and J 0 bases short, with 19 bases between. In germline, CDR1 is KGHSH, CDR2 LQKENI.